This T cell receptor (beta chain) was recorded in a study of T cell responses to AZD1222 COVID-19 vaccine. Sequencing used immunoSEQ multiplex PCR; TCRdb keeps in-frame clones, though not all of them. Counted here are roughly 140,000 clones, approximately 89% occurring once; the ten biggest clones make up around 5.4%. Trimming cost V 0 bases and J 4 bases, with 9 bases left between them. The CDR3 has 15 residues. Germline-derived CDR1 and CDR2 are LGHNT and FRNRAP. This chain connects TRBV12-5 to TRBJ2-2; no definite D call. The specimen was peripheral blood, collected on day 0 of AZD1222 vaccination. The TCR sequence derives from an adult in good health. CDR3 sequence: CASGLVGQSTGELFF. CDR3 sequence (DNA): TGTGCTAGTGGTTTGGTAGGGCAAAGCACCGGGGAGCTGTTTTTT.